Listed here are 22 T cell receptor beta chains from one sample, sequenced in a study of T cells in Graves' hyperthyroidism and ophthalmopathy. TCR beta CDR3 region amplification was performed from RNA transcripts. HTBI primers were employed in a first-round RT-PCR of the TCR CDR3. TCRdb itself ran the multiplex PCR reads through MiXCR, one entry per CDR3 protein. The data contain approximately 400,000 distinct CDR3 sequences, around 14% of them singletons. Sequenced material: blood. These receptors came from a woman aged 30 to 39 with Graves' hyperthyroidism.

The V and J genes are TRBV20-1 and TRBJ1-5, with D tentatively TRBD1 (5 bases). Germline values: CDR1 DFQATT, CDR2 SNEGSKA (reference sequence). Trimming cost V 0 bases and J 3 bases, with 15 bases left between them. The CDR3 is made up of 16 amino acids. The CDR3 DNA reads as TGCAGTGCTAGAGATAACTTATGGGGGGACAATCAGCCCCAGCATTTT. Translating it yields CSARDNLWGDNQPQHF.

There are many counts of this clonotype. The V call is TRBV27, the J call TRBJ1-1; D perhaps matches TRBD1 (5 bases). Germline V gives CDR1 MNHEY, CDR2 SMNVEV (reference sequence). CDR3 length equals 15 residues. V lost 3 bases, J lost 0 bases, and 11 bases lay in between. The CDR3 region is CASSFGHQMNTEAFF. Here the CDR3 DNA reads TGTGCCAGCAGTTTCGGACACCAAATGAACACTGAAGCTTTCTTT.

Notes on this clonotype: A much larger clone is a single base away; this may be a read error. The chain recombines TRBV12-3 or TRBV12-4 with TRBJ2-7, with 10 bases that match TRBD1. This CDR3 has 14 amino acids. CDR3 loop: CASSLDRGVYEQCF. CDR3 bases: TGTGCCAGCAGCTTGGACAGGGGGGTCTACGAGCAGTGCTTC.

The chain carries TRBV29-1 and TRBJ2-3, with 14 nucleotides matching TRBD2. V dropped 8 bases and J dropped 6; count of bases not matched to a gene: 7. The CDR3 covers 14 residues. The germline gives CDR1 SQVTM, CDR2 ANQGSEA. CDR3 coding DNA: TGCAGCTCTGGGACTAGCGGGAGAGGGGATACGCAGTATTTT. Protein product: CSSGTSGRGDTQYF.

This clonotype was detected only once. This chain connects TRBV18 to TRBJ2-7; TRBD1 agrees at 8 bases. The V gene end was trimmed by 0 bases and the J gene end by 2 bases; junction bases not matched to a gene: 6. The CDR3 covers 16 residues. Germline V gives CDR1 KGHSH, CDR2 LQKENI. Here the CDR3 reads CASSPPETGEPYEQYF. In nucleotides, the CDR3 is TGTGCCAGCTCACCACCGGAGACAGGGGAGCCCTACGAGCAGTACTTC.

With respect to this clonotype: It may be a read error: a sequence one base away is much more abundant. This chain uses TRBV7-9 with TRBJ1-1, with D perhaps TRBD1 (5 bases). The CDR3 spans 14 residues. Per the germline V gene, CDR1 is SEHNR and CDR2 is FQNEAQ (reference sequence). The DNA of the CDR3 is TGTACCAGCAGCGCACGACTCGGGGGGACTGAAGCTTTCTTT. This sequence encodes CTSSARLGGTEAFF.

This clonotype was seen a handful of times. The V call is TRBV5-1, the J call TRBJ2-1, with 9 bases matching TRBD2. CDR3 length: 13 amino acids. Germline CDR1 and CDR2: SGHRS and YFSETQ. Losses at the gene ends were 4 bases for V and 9 bases for J; bases not matched to a gene: 5. The CDR3 loop is CASSGAGGPEQFF. The CDR3 nucleotides read TGCGCCAGCAGCGGAGCGGGAGGACCTGAGCAGTTCTTC.

This clonotype has a handful of counts. This sequence joins TRBV7-9 and TRBJ2-5, with 10 bases that match TRBD2. The germline V gene encodes CDR1 SEHNR and CDR2 FQNEAQ (reference sequence). The J segment lost 2 bases and the V segment lost 6 bases, leaving 6 bases of the junction unmatched. This CDR3 spans 15 amino acids. The CDR3 here is CASRSGLARQETQYF. The CDR3 DNA reads as TGTGCCAGCAGATCGGGACTAGCGAGGCAAGAGACCCAGTACTTC.

This clonotype was observed many times. The chain couples TRBV18 to TRBJ2-1; D gene uncertain. CDR3 length: 14 residues. The V end was cut by 3 bases, the J end by 5 bases, with 11 bases between. CDR1 and CDR2 (germline): KGHSH, LQKENI. CDR3 sequence: CASSPFTENNEQFF. The CDR3 DNA sequence: TGTGCCAGCTCACCCTTCACAGAGAACAATGAGCAGTTCTTC.

The table lists this clonotype with a few counts. The chain has TRBV28 and TRBJ2-1, with 8 bases that match TRBD2. J was trimmed by 3 bases and V by 4 bases; bases with no gene match: 11. The CDR3 sequence is 17 residues long. The V gene's germline CDR1 is MDHEN and CDR2 SYDVKM. In DNA, the CDR3 is TGTGCCAGCAGTTCCCCCCAACTAGCGGAGATCTACAATGAGCAGTTCTTC. Its translation is CASSSPQLAEIYNEQFF. Complete variable domain (other parts from reference TRBV28 and TRBJ2-1): DVKVTQSSRYLVKRTGEKVFLECVQDMDHENMFWYRQDPGLGLRLIYFSYDVKMKEKGDIPEGYSVSREKKERFSLILESASTNQTSMYLCASSSPQLAEIYNEQFFGPGTRLTVL.

The chain combines TRBV20-1 with TRBJ2-1; 8 bases map to TRBD2. This CDR3 comprises 17 residues. The ends lost 3 bases at V and 7 bases at J; junction bases unmatched: 17. The germline CDR1 and CDR2 sequences are DFQATT and SNEGSKA (reference sequence). Written as DNA, the CDR3 is TGCAGTGCTAGCTTTGCGGGAGGTATTACTGCCGGAAATGAGCAGTTCTTC. Amino acids: CSASFAGGITAGNEQFF.

This clonotype was found many times. The J gene is TRBJ2-3, the V gene TRBV5-1; a possible D gene is TRBD1 (6 bases). The CDR3 is 14 amino acids. Germline V gives CDR1 SGHRS, CDR2 YFSETQ. V gave up 4 bases and J gave up 6 bases, with 15 bases separating them. The CDR3 protein is CASSVRQVVDTQYF. Here the CDR3 DNA reads TGCGCCAGCAGCGTCCGACAGGTCGTGGATACGCAGTATTTT.

The CDR3 protein is CASSMRAPGLADQPQHF. The DNA of the CDR3 is TGTGCCAGTAGTATGAGAGCCCCGGGACTCGCGGATCAGCCCCAGCATTTT. The chain joins TRBV19 to TRBJ1-5; weak D call: TRBD1 (5 bases). The V gene lost 3 bases and the J gene lost 5 bases, with 20 bases spanning the gap. CDR3 size: 17 residues. Looked up from germline, CDR1 is LNHDA and CDR2 is SQIVND (reference sequence).

This clonotype was observed many times. The J gene is TRBJ1-1, the V gene TRBV27; D remains ambiguous. V lost 7 bases and J 0 bases, leaving 9 bases between the germline ends. The CDR3 is made up of 13 amino acids. Germline V gene sequence: CDR1 MNHEY, CDR2 SMNVEV (reference sequence). The CDR3 DNA reads TGTGCCAGCACTCACGGGGTGAACACTGAAGCTTTCTTT. It codes for CASTHGVNTEAFF.

This clonotype was picked up a small number of times. The chain combines TRBV28 with TRBJ2-1, with D perhaps being TRBD1 or TRBD2 (6 bases each). The CDR3 contains 12 residues. Trimming cost V 6 bases and J 10 bases, with 13 bases left between them. CDR1 MDHEN and CDR2 SYDVKM come from the germline V gene. The CDR3 DNA is TGTGCCAGCAGGCTAGGCGGGACAGAGCAGTTCTTC. As protein: CASRLGGTEQFF.

V usage is TRBV20-1 and J usage is TRBJ2-5, with D perhaps assigned TRBD1 or TRBD2 (6 bases each). This CDR3 spans 13 amino acids. V lost 8 bases and J 4 bases, leaving 17 bases between the germline ends. Germline CDR1 and CDR2: DFQATT and SNEGSKA (reference sequence). The CDR3 loop is CSIAGHLTETQYF. The CDR3 nucleotides read TGCAGTATCGCGGGACATCTCACAGAGACCCAGTACTTC.

This clonotype was seen at least ten times. The V call is TRBV5-1, the J call TRBJ1-1; no reliable D call. Per the germline V gene, CDR1 is SGHRS and CDR2 is YFSETQ. This CDR3 has 15 residues. V lost 2 bases and J 5 bases, leaving 16 bases between the germline ends. CDR3 in amino acids: CASSFSGSVGTEAFF. The CDR3 nucleotides read TGCGCCAGCAGCTTTTCGGGGTCGGTAGGGACTGAAGCTTTCTTT.

This clonotype was seen only once. A clone one base away is much larger, so this may be a read error. Because the CDR3 is missing its conserved closing phenylalanine or tryptophan, this is likely a read error. This sequence joins TRBV28 and TRBJ1-4; no firm D call. Germline lookup yields CDR1 MDHEN and CDR2 SYDVKM. The ends were cut back, 6 bases at V and 5 bases at J, with 16 bases in the middle. This CDR3 is built from 15 residues. The CDR3 region has the DNA TGTGCCAGCAGGCACGTGCTGGACCGGAATGAAAAACTGTTTTCT. Translated: CASRHVLDRNEKLFS.

The chain employs TRBV4-1 and TRBJ2-3, with TRBD2 matching over 14 bases. This CDR3 region has 17 residues. The trim removed 0 bases at V and 2 bases at J, leaving 1 base unmatched. Germline CDR1 and CDR2: MGHRA and YSYEKL. The CDR3 nucleotides are TGCGCCAGCAGCCAAGAGACTAGCGGGAGGGCCACAGATACGCAGTATTTT. Translation: CASSQETSGRATDTQYF.

This clonotype was seen many times. The chain combines TRBV12-3 or TRBV12-4 with TRBJ2-7; the match to TRBD1 covers 9 bases. Trimming cost V 6 bases and J 4 bases; bases outside gene matches: 4. CDR3 length: 13 residues. The CDR3 protein is CASSRDREYEQYF. CDR3 nucleotides: TGTGCCAGCAGCCGGGACAGGGAATACGAGCAGTACTTC.

V usage is TRBV5-1 and J usage is TRBJ2-1; 11 bases agree with TRBD2. Trimming cost V 7 bases and J 3 bases; bases outside gene matches: 6. CDR3 length equals 15 residues. Germline V gene data show CDR1 as SGHRS and CDR2 as YFSETQ. The CDR3 is CASYLLAGGYNEQFF. The CDR3 DNA sequence: TGCGCCAGCTACTTGCTAGCGGGAGGCTACAATGAGCAGTTCTTC.

V usage is TRBV12-3 or TRBV12-4 and J usage is TRBJ2-7, with TRBD2 as a possible D gene (7 bases). The length of the CDR3 is 15 residues. Trimming removed 5 bases at V and 7 bases at J, with 21 bases between. DNA for the CDR3: TGTGCCAGCAGTCCCCGGGGAGGAGGGGGGGGTGAGCAGTACTTC. It is translated as CASSPRGGGGGEQYF.